Listed below are T cell receptor beta chains from one sample, sequenced in a study of blood T cell repertoires in COVID-19. Method: immunoSEQ multiplex PCR; TCRdb's copy keeps in-frame clones and lacks some. The data hold under 150,000 clones, with around nine tenths observed a single time. The sequenced sample consisted of PBMCs or T cells enriched from blood (not recorded which). Source of these receptors: a woman between 50 and 59 years old who had recovered from COVID-19. Each CDR3 is given with its conserved first and last residue. A D gene is named only where the DNA matches it firmly.

J	D	V	CDR3	DNA
TRBJ1-2	-	TRBV7-9	CASSLGGISPNYGYTF	TGTGCCAGCAGCTTGGGAGGGATATCCCCTAACTATGGCTACACCTTC
TRBJ1-1	-	TRBV7-6	CASSLGESLNTEAFF	TGTGCCAGCAGCTTAGGAGAGAGCTTGAACACTGAAGCTTTCTTT
TRBJ2-7	-	TRBV7-8	CASSLWGEAAFEQYF	TGTGCCAGCAGCTTATGGGGGGAGGCTGCCTTCGAGCAGTACTTC
TRBJ1-1	-	TRBV30	CAWSVGGEGTEAFF	TGTGCCTGGAGTGTAGGAGGGGAAGGGACTGAAGCTTTCTTT
TRBJ1-1	TRBD1	TRBV28	CASSPGQGAVTEAFF	TGTGCCAGCAGTCCCGGACAGGGGGCCGTCACTGAAGCTTTCTTT
TRBJ2-6	TRBD1	TRBV5-1	CASSLVRGPGANVLTF	TGCGCCAGCAGCTTGGTGAGGGGGCCTGGGGCCAACGTCCTGACTTTC
TRBJ1-2	-	TRBV7-3	CASSVKVGSSSRDYGYTF	TGTGCCAGCAGCGTCAAAGTAGGGTCGTCCTCGAGGGACTATGGCTACACCTTC
TRBJ1-4	TRBD1	TRBV7-7	CASSVGQGASEKLFF	TGTGCTAGCAGCGTCGGACAGGGGGCGAGTGAAAAACTGTTTTTT
TRBJ1-6	-	TRBV11-1	CASSRTSSYNSPLHF	TGTGCCAGCAGCCGCACGAGCTCCTATAATTCACCCCTCCACTTT
TRBJ1-2	TRBD1	TRBV3-1/TRBV3-2	CASSQGAMTGAVGYTF	TGTGCCAGCAGCCAAGGGGCGATGACAGGGGCCGTTGGCTACACCTTC
TRBJ2-3	TRBD1	TRBV6-2/TRBV6-3	CASSLDRATDTQYF	TGTGCCAGCAGTTTGGACAGGGCCACAGATACGCAGTATTTT
TRBJ1-4	-	TRBV5-1	CASSFSGGWANEKLFF	TGCGCCAGCAGCTTTTCGGGGGGATGGGCTAATGAAAAACTGTTTTTT
TRBJ1-4	-	TRBV4-3	CASSQESRSNEKLFF	TGCGCCAGCAGCCAAGAATCGCGTTCTAATGAAAAACTGTTTTTT
TRBJ2-7	-	TRBV27	CASSLAGPYEQYF	TGTGCCAGCAGTTTAGCGGGACCCTACGAGCAGTACTTC
TRBJ2-7	-	TRBV3-1/TRBV3-2	CASSQDLGSYEQYF	TGTGCCAGCAGCCAAGATTTGGGCAGCTACGAGCAGTACTTC
TRBJ2-1	-	TRBV5-8	CASSSGDRAYNEQFF	TGTGCCAGCAGCTCGGGAGACAGGGCCTACAATGAGCAGTTCTTC
TRBJ1-2	-	TRBV21-1	CASSKEQQNYGYTF	TGTGCCAGCAGCAAAGAACAGCAAAACTATGGCTACACCTTC